This record looks at one T cell receptor beta chain sequence and its context. V lost 4 bases and J 4 bases, leaving 21 bases between the germline ends. This CDR3 region has 17 residues. Germline CDR1 and CDR2: SGDLS and YYNGEE. Authors' data handling: Amplification with reference gene primers provided the estimates of nucleated cell counts. Sequenced by immunoSEQ multiplex PCR; TCRdb stores in-frame clones only, minus some. V and J calls and clone size are those listed in that table; D and trimming were worked out from the DNA. The table lists about 130,000 clones, 70% to 80% of them singletons, with roughly 4.9% in the top ten. The data were taken from a study of blood T cell repertoires in COVID-19. Study background: Acute-phase and convalescent COVID-19 samples originated in the United States, Italy and Spain. T cells, B-cell-depleted T cells, or PBMCs provided the cDNA or gDNA that served as material.

Recruited during active infection, patients (from Seattle) were subsequently followed longitudinally. Sequenced sample: peripheral blood. This clonotype was obtained from an older woman with COVID-19, enrolled during active disease. The chain carries TRBV9 and TRBJ1-3; D is perhaps TRBD1 (5 bases). The CDR3 coding sequence is TGTGCCAGCAGCCCAACCCCCCGGGGGGTAGAAGGAAACACCATATATTTT. Amino acids: CASSPTPRGVEGNTIYF.